These 10 T cell receptor beta chains share one sample of origin, sequenced in a study of cytomegalovirus exposure and HLA in healthy donors. TCRdb keeps only in-frame clones here, not all; method: immunoSEQ multiplex PCR. The table lists about 150,000 clones, about 88% of them singletons. Sequenced input: PBMCs. The receptors derive from a woman aged 18-29 years in good health and CMV-seropositive.

The table lists this clone with a count of one. The chain is built from TRBV9 and TRBJ1-2; tentative D call: TRBD1 (5 bases). The CDR3 runs to 15 residues. CDR1 and CDR2 from the germline V gene are SGDLS and YYNGEE. V lost 0 bases to trimming and J lost 2 bases, with 11 bases between them. The CDR3 is CASSVEEGPNYGYTF. CDR3 DNA sequence: TGTGCCAGCAGCGTAGAGGAGGGACCCAACTATGGCTACACCTTC.

The chain has TRBV4-3 and TRBJ2-7; maybe TRBD2 (6 bases). Germline-derived CDR1 and CDR2 are LGHNA and YSLEER. V was clipped by 0 bases and J by 3 bases, with 12 bases between them. The CDR3 runs 15 residues. CDR3 sequence: CASSQDRASVYEQYF. Written as DNA, the CDR3 is TGCGCCAGCAGCCAAGATCGGGCTAGCGTCTACGAGCAGTACTTC.

The chain carries TRBV28 and TRBJ2-4; TRBD2 agrees at 9 bases. The germline V gene has CDR1 MDHEN and CDR2 SYDVKM. Trimming took 7 bases from V and 8 from J; bases not matched to a gene: 24. The CDR3 has 19 residues. Written as DNA, the CDR3 is TGTGCCAGCAAGGCCCTCGAGTACGTAGCGGGAGTAGATGAACACATTCAGTACTTC. It yields the protein CASKALEYVAGVDEHIQYF.

V is TRBV29-1 and J is TRBJ2-7, with unresolved D. V was pared by 7 bases and J by 2 bases, with 12 bases between. Per the germline V gene, CDR1 is SQVTM and CDR2 is ANQGSEA. The CDR3 is made up of 12 amino acids. CDR3 sequence: CSARSTTYEQYF. The CDR3 coding sequence is TGCAGCGCAAGGAGCACCACCTACGAGCAGTACTTC.

This rearrangement joins TRBV6-1 to TRBJ2-3; TRBD2 matches 9 bases. With 2 bases clipped from V and 1 base from J, the junction kept 10 bases outside the gene matches. CDR3 length equals 18 residues. Germline assignment: CDR1 MNHNS and CDR2 SASEGT. CDR3 bases: TGTGCCAGCAGTGAACCGAGCGGGGGGCTTTTCGGCACAGATACGCAGTATTTT. Protein sequence: CASSEPSGGLFGTDTQYF.

The genes are TRBV2 and TRBJ1-1; perhaps TRBD1 as D (6 bases). The CDR3 runs 15 residues. Per germline, CDR1 SNHLY and CDR2 FYNNEI. V was pared by 6 bases and J by 0 bases, with 14 bases between. The CDR3 nucleotides read TGTGCCAGCAGGTTGAATACAGGGCTGAACACTGAAGCTTTCTTT. Residues: CASRLNTGLNTEAFF.

V and J are TRBV6-1 and TRBJ2-1, with 9 bases lining up with TRBD2. V trimming: 4 bases; J trimming: 7 bases; junction bases outside the gene matches: 8. Germline lookup yields CDR1 MNHNS and CDR2 SASEGT. The CDR3 consists of 15 residues. The CDR3 reads CASSAGSGRSNEQFF. DNA for the CDR3: TGTGCCAGCAGTGCGGGTAGCGGGAGATCAAATGAGCAGTTCTTC.

The V call is TRBV5-1, the J call TRBJ2-7; 8 positions match TRBD2. J was trimmed by 6 bases and V by 0 bases; bases with no gene match: 8. This CDR3 contains 15 residues. CDR1 is SGHRS and CDR2 is YFSETQ in the germline V gene. The CDR3 here is CASSLGGLGTVEQYF. CDR3 DNA: TGCGCCAGCAGCTTGGGGGGACTAGGAACCGTCGAGCAGTACTTC.

The rearrangement uses TRBV5-1 and TRBJ2-5, with TRBD2 matching 10 bases. CDR1 is SGHRS, CDR2 YFSETQ, per germline. CDR3 size: 16 residues. V lost 4 bases and J lost 5; bases outside the gene matches: 11. The CDR3 bases are TGCGCCAGCAGCCAAAACCAAGCGGGAGGGCGGGAGACCCAGTACTTC. Its translation is CASSQNQAGGRETQYF.

V and J are TRBV7-9 and TRBJ1-5, with a weak D call TRBD1 (5 bases). CDR1 is SEHNR, CDR2 FQNEAQ, per germline (reference sequence). This CDR3 has 16 residues. Trimming took 4 bases from V and 0 from J, leaving 13 bases between them. The CDR3 protein is CASSSGRGGSNQPQHF. The CDR3 nucleotides read TGTGCCAGCAGCTCTGGGAGGGGAGGTAGCAATCAGCCCCAGCATTTT.